This T cell receptor beta chain was retrieved from a study of blood T cells in healthy people across ages. V was shortened by 4 bases and J by 0 bases, with 11 bases between the two germline ends. The CDR3 spans 15 residues. Germline V lookup: CDR1 SGHRS, CDR2 YFSETQ. About this clonotype itself: Its antigen is as yet unknown.

Sample donors were healthy Caucasian individuals that came from Russia, aged roughly 6 to 100. Points from the study as a whole: Measured against age, TCR beta diversity per million T cells decreased in a roughly linear manner.

The second PCR ran about 6 to 12 cycles with a sample-barcoded 5' primer and J-beta primers. One entry per CDR3 protein results from TCRdb running MiXCR on the 5' RACE reads. Of 1.5 million to 2 million distinct CDR3 sequences listed, roughly 50% were seen once; the top ten hold approximately 2.1%. The rearrangement uses TRBV5-1 and TRBJ2-1, with D possibly being TRBD1 (6 bases). The origin of this receptor is a woman aged 40 to 50 in good health. The sample taken for sequencing was blood. The CDR3: CASSRTERSYNEQFF. DNA of the CDR3: TGCGCCAGCAGCAGGACAGAGCGCTCCTACAATGAGCAGTTCTTC.